This T cell receptor beta chain was sequenced during a study of cytomegalovirus exposure and HLA in healthy donors. TCRdb's copy holds only in-frame clones and misses some; the assay was immunoSEQ multiplex PCR. The table records some 210,000 clones, less than 85% of them present only once. Sequencing used PBMCs. This clonotype was obtained from a woman between 18 and 30 years old in good health and CMV-seronegative.

CDR3: CASSLAGNSGANVLTF. The CDR3 nucleotides are TGCGCCAGCAGCTTGGCAGGTAACTCTGGGGCCAACGTCCTGACTTTC. The chain has TRBV5-1 and TRBJ2-6; D remains ambiguous. V lost 0 bases and J 0 bases, leaving 7 bases between the germline ends. CDR1 and CDR2 from the germline V gene are SGHRS and YFSETQ. The CDR3 extends over 16 amino acids.